This T cell receptor (beta chain) derives from a study of cytomegalovirus exposure and HLA in healthy donors. A multiplex PCR was run with 60 Vbeta primers and 13 Jbeta primers. In the original analysis: A later analysis tallied 87 million or so unique TCR beta chains, about 9.9 million of them shared. This table comes from immunoSEQ multiplex PCR, and its TCRdb copy is limited to in-frame clones, with some not included. That table gives V, J and clone size, and the DNA gave D and trimming. The sample gives about 160,000 clones, less than 80% of which show up once; 2.1% is in the top ten. Study-level results: The classifier reportedly diagnosed cytomegalovirus status with high specificity and sensitivity. In a later analysis, a genetic analysis reported fewer productive-TCR N-insertions in an Asian-associated ancestry cluster than the cohort average. In a later analysis, V- and J-gene trimming of beta chains associated with a DCLRE1C missense variant, replicated independently.

CDR3 length equals 15 residues. After removal of 7 bases from V and 0 bases from J, the junction contained 8 bases not matched to a gene. CDR1 and CDR2 from the germline V gene are SQVTM and ANQGSEA. In regard to this clone: Its antigen is unknown.

The chain combines TRBV29-1 with TRBJ2-2; 7 positions agree with TRBD2. The sample comprised PBMCs. This TCR came from a man between 40 and 49 years old in good health and CMV-seronegative. The CDR3 is CSARRGSTNTGELFF. The CDR3 nucleotides read TGCAGCGCCCGGCGCGGGAGTACGAACACCGGGGAGCTGTTTTTT.